One T cell receptor beta chain is described in this entry. These data come from a study of blood T cell repertoires in COVID-19. Study-wide background: Sources were T cells, B-cell-depleted T cells, or PBMCs; the material itself was cDNA or gDNA.

Authors' methods: By means of reference gene primer amplification, nucleated cell counts were estimated. Here immunoSEQ multiplex PCR was the method, and the copy in TCRdb shows in-frame clones only, minus some. That table is the source of V, J and clone size, and D and trimming were worked out from the DNA. The repertoire includes roughly 63,000 clones, roughly 85% of them detected once, and about 32% sits in the top ten. Trimming left V 2 bases short and J 7 bases short, with 9 bases between. The CDR3 sequence is 14 residues long. Looked up from germline, CDR1 is SEHNR and CDR2 is FQNEAQ (reference sequence).

The TCR was taken from a human donor in a cohort sampled during active COVID-19. The sequencing input was peripheral blood. This chain uses TRBV7-9 with TRBJ1-6, with D hard to call. In DNA, the CDR3 is TGTGCCAGCAGCTTAAGAGGGTGGAATTCACCCCTCCACTTT. Protein: CASSLRGWNSPLHF.